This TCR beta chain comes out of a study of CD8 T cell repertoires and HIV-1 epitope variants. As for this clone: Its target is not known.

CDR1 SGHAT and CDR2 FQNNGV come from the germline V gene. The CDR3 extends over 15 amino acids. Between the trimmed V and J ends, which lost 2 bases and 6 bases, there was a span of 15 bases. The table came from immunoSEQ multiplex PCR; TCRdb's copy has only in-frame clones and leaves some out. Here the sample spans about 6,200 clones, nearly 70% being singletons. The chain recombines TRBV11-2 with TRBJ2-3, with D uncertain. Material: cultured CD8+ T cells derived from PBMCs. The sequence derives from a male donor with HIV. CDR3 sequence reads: CASSLRTPQWDTQYF. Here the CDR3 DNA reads TGTGCCAGCAGCTTAAGAACGCCACAATGGGATACGCAGTATTTT.